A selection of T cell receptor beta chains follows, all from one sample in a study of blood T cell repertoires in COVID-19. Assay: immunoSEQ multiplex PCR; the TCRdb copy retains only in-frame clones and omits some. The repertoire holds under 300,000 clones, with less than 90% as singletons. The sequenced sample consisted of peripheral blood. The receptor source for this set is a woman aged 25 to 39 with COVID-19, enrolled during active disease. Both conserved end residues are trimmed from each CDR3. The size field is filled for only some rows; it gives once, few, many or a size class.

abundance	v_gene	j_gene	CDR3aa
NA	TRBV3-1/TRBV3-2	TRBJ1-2	ASSQVWTANNYGYT
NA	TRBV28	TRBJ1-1	ASSFQEGAGIEAF
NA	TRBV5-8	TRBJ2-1	ASSVLFIQNNEQF
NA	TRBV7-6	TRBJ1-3	ASSSGDPFGGNTIY
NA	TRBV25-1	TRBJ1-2	ASSRYRGPDYGYT
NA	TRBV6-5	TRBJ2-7	ASSYFGQFGYEQY
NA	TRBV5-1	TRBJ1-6	ASSSTGSFDGSPLH
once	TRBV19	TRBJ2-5	ASSTPAGAETQY
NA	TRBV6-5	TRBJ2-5	ASSLGLKQETQY
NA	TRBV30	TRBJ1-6	AWSKGHSSSYNSPLH
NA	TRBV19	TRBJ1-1	ASSIVAGWDTEAF
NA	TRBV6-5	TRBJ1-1	ASSHGGAEAF
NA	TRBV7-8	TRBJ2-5	ASSWGTGLLQTQY
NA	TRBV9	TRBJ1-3	ASSIRPAGNGGPGNTIY
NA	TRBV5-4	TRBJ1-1	ASSADRQEAF
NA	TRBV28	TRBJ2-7	ASRPEPGFNYEQY